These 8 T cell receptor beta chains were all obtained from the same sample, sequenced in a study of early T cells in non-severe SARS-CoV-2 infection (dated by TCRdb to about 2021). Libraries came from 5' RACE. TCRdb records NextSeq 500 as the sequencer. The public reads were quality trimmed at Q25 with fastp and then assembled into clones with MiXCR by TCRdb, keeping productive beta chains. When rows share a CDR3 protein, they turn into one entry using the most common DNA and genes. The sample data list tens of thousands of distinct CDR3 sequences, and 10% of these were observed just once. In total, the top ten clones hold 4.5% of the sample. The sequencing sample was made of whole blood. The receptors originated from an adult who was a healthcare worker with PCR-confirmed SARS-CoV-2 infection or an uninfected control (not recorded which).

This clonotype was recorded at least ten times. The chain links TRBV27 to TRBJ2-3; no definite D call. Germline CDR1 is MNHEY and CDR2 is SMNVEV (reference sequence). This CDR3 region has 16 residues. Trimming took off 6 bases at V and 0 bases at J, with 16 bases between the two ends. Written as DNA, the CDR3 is TGTGCCAGCAGCCTCCGACAATATTCTAGCACAGATACGCAGTATTTT. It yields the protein CASSLRQYSSTDTQYF.

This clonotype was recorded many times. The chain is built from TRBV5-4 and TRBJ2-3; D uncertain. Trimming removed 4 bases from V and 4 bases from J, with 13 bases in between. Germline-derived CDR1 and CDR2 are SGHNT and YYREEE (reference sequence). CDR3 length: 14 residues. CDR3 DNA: TGTGCCAGCAGCGGAGTCCCAACGGCAGATACGCAGTATTTT. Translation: CASSGVPTADTQYF.

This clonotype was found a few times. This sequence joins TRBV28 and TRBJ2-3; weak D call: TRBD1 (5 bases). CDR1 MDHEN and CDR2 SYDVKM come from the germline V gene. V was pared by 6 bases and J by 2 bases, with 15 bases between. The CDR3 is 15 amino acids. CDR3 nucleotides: TGTGCCAGCAGGCTAGGACAACTGTTCACAGATACGCAGTATTTT. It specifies CASRLGQLFTDTQYF.

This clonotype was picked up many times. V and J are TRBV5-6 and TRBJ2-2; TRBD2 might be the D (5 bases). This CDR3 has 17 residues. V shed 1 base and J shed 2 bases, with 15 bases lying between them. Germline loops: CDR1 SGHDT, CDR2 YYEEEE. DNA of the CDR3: TGTGCCAGCAGCTTGATCCTAGCTGGAACAAACACCGGGGAGCTGTTTTTT. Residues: CASSLILAGTNTGELFF.

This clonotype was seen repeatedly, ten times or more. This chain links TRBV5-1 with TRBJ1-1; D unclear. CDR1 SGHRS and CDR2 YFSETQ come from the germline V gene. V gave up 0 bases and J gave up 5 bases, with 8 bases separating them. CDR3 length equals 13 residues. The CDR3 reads CASSLGARTEAFF. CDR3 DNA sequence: TGCGCCAGCAGCTTGGGGGCCCGAACTGAAGCTTTCTTT.

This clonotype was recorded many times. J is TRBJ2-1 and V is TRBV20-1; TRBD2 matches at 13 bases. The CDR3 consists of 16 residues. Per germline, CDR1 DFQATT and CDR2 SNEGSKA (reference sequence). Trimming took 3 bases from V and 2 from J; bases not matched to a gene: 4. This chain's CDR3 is CSASPTSGGAYNEQFF. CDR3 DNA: TGCAGTGCTAGCCCCACTAGCGGGGGGGCCTACAATGAGCAGTTCTTC.

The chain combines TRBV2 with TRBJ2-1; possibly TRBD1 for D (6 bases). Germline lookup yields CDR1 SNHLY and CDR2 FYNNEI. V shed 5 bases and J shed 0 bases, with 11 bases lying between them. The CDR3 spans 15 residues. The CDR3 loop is CASSRDTSSYNEQFF. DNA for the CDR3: TGTGCCAGCAGTAGGGACACTAGCTCCTACAATGAGCAGTTCTTC.

The DNA for the CDR3 is TGTGCCAGCAGCTTACCGGGACTAGCGGGGGCAGGCACAGATACGCAGTATTTT. This gives the protein CASSLPGLAGAGTDTQYF. The rearrangement links TRBV5-4 to TRBJ2-3; TRBD2 matches 14 bases. From germline, CDR1 is SGHNT and CDR2 YYREEE (reference sequence). CDR3 size: 18 residues. V lost 2 bases and J lost 1; bases outside the gene matches: 6.